This entry describes one T cell receptor (beta chain). Its antigen is still unknown. The donors were members of the validation cohort, which comprised under 150 subjects and was separate from the first cohort of 666 subjects. Assay: immunoSEQ multiplex PCR; the TCRdb copy retains only in-frame clones and omits some. The sample carries about 110,000 clones, roughly 88% recorded once. The data belong to a study of cytomegalovirus exposure and HLA in healthy donors. General study findings and limits: The tendency of first-cohort TCR clusters to co-occur in the roughly 130 validation repertoires emerged from a later analysis. A list of approximately 160 TCR beta chains associated with cytomegalovirus was given.

The CDR3 contains 13 residues. V was trimmed by 4 bases and J by 2 bases, leaving 10 bases between them. CDR1 and CDR2 from the germline V gene are SGHKS and YYEKEE (reference sequence). Sequencing used PBMCs. This TCR was recovered from a woman aged 25 to 39 in good health and CMV-seropositive. The chain has TRBV5-5 and TRBJ2-7; the D gene is possibly TRBD1 (6 bases). The CDR3 is CASSAGTPYEQYF. CDR3 coding DNA: TGTGCCAGCAGCGCCGGGACACCCTACGAGCAGTACTTC.